This TCR beta chain was sequenced during a study of shared clonotypes between healthy human individuals. This clone came up a few times. Produced via immunoSEQ multiplex PCR; TCRdb's table is partial and in-frame only. The data hold about 490,000 clones, with roughly four fifths observed a single time. Losses at the gene ends were 1 base for V and 7 bases for J; bases not matched to a gene: 14. This CDR3 comprises 18 residues. The germline CDR1 and CDR2 sequences are SGHNT and YENEEA. The chain joins TRBV11-3 to TRBJ1-5, with 9 positions matching TRBD1. The sequenced sample was PBMCs. The clonotype was recovered from a woman aged 40 to 55 in good health. Some clones in this sample may be carry-over from other donors' samples. CDR3 amino acids: CASSLAHQRDRAGQPQHF. In nucleotides, the CDR3 is TGTGCCAGCAGCTTAGCTCACCAAAGGGACAGGGCCGGGCAGCCCCAGCATTTT.